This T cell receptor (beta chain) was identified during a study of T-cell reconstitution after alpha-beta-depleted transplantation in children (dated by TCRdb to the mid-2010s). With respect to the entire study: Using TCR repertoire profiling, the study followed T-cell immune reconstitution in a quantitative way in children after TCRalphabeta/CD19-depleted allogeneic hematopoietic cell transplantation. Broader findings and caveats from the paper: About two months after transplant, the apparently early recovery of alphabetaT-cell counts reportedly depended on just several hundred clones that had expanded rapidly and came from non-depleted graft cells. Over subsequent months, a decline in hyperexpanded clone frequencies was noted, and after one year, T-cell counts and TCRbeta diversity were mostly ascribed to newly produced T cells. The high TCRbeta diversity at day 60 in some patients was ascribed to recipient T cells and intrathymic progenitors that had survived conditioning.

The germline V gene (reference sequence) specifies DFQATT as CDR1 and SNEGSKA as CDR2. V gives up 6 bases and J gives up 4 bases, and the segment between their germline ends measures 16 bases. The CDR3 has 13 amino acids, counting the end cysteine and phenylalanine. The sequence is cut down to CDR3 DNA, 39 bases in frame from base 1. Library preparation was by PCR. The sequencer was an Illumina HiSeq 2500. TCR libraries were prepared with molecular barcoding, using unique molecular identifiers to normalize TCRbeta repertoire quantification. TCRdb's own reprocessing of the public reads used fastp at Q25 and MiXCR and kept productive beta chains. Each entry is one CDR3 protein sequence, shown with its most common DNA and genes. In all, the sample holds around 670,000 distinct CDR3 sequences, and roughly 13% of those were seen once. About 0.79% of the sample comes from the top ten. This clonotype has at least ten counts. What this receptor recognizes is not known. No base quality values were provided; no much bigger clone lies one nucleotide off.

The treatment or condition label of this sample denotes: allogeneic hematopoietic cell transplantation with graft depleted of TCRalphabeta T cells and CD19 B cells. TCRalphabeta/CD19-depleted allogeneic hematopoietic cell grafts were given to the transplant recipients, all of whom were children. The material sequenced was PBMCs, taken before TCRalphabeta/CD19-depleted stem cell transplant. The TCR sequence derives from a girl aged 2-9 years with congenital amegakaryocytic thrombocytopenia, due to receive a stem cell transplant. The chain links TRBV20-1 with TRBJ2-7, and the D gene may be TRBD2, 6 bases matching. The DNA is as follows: TGCAGTGCCAACCGCGGGGACCTTTACGAGCAGTACTTC. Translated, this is CSANRGDLYEQYF.